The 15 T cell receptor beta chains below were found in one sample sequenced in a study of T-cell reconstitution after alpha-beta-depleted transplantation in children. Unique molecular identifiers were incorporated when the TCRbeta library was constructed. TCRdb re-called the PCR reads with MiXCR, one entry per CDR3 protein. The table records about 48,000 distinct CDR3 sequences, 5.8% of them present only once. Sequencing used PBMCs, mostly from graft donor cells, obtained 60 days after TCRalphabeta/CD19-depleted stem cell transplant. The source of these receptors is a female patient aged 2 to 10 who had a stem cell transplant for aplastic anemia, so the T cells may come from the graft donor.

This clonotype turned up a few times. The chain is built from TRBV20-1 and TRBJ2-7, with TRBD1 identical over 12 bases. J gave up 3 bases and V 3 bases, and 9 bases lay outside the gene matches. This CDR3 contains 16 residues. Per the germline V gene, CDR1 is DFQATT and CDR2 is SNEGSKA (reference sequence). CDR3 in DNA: TGCAGTGCTAGGGGGACAGGGGGCGGGGAGGGCTACGAGCAGTACTTC. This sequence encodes CSARGTGGGEGYEQYF.

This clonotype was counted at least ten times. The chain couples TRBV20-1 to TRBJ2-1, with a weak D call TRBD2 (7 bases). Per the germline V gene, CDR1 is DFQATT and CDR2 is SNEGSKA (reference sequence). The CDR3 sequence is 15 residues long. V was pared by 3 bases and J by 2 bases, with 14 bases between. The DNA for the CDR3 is TGCAGTGCTAGTGGTGGGGGGGCGACCTACAATGAGCAGTTCTTC. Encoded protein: CSASGGGATYNEQFF.

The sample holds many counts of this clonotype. CDR3 bases: TGCGCCAGCAGCTTGGTTCCAGGGGGAGACCTAGTAGCCAAAAACATTCAGTACTTC. This sequence encodes CASSLVPGGDLVAKNIQYF. This chain connects TRBV5-1 to TRBJ2-4; 7 bases are a match to TRBD1. The germline CDR1 and CDR2 sequences are SGHRS and YFSETQ. V was pared by 0 bases and J by 0 bases, with 12 bases of the junction left unmatched. The CDR3 totals 19 residues.

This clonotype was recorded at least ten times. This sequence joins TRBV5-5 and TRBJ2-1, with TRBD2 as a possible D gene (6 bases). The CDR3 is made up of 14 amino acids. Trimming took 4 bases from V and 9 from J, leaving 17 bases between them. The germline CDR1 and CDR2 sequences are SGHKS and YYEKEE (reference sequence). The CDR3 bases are TGTGCCAGCAGCGGTCATCCGGAGGGCCCTGAGCAGTTCTTC. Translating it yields CASSGHPEGPEQFF.

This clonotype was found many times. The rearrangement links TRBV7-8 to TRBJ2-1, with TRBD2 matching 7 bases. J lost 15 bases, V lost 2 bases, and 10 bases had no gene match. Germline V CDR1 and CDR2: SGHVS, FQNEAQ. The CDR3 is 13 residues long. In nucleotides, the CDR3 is TGTGCCAGCAGCTTACCCAGCGGGGCAGACATGTTCTTC. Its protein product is CASSLPSGADMFF.

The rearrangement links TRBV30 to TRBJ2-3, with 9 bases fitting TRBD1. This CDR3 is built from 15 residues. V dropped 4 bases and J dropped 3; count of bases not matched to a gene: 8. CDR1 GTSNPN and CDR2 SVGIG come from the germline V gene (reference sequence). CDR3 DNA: TGTGCCTGGATGACAGGGGGGAGGTTAACAGATACGCAGTATTTT. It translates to CAWMTGGRLTDTQYF.

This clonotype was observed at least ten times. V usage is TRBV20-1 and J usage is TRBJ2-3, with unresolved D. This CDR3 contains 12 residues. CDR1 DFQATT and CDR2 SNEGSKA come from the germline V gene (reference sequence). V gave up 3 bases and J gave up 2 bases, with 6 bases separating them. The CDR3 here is CSARVPTDTQYF. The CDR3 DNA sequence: TGCAGTGCTAGGGTCCCCACAGATACGCAGTATTTT.

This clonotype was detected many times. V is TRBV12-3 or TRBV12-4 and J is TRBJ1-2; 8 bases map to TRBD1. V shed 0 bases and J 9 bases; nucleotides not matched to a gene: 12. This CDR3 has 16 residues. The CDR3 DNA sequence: TGTGCCAGCAGTTTAGCCGGGACAGGACGTGCTATGAGCTACACCTTC. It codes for CASSLAGTGRAMSYTF.

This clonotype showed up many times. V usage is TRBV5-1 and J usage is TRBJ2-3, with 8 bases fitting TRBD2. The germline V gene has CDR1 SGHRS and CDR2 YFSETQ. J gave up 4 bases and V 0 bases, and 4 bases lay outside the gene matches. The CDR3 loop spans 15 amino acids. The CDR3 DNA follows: TGCGCCAGCAGCTTGGGCGGGGGGCGATCAGATACGCAGTATTTT. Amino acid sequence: CASSLGGGRSDTQYF.

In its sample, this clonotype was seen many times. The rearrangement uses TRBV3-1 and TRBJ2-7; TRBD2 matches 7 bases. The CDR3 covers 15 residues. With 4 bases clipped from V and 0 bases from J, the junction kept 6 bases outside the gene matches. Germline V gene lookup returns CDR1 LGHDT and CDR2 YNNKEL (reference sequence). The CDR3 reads CASSPSGDPSYEQYF. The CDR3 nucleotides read TGTGCCAGCAGCCCCAGCGGGGACCCCTCCTACGAGCAGTACTTC.

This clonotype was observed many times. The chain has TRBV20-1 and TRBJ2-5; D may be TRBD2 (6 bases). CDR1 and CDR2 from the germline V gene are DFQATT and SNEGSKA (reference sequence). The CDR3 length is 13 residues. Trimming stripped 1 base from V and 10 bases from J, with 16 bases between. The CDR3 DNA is TGCAGTGCTAGAGGATCGACCGCGGGGAGCCAGTACTTC. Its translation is CSARGSTAGSQYF.

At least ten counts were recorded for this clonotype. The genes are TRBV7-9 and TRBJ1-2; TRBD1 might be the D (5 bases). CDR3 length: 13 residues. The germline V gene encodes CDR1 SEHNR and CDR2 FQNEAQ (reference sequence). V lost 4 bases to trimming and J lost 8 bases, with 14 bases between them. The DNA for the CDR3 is TGTGCCAGCAGCTCTTCCAGGGCCTTCGGCTACACCTTC. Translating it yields CASSSSRAFGYTF.

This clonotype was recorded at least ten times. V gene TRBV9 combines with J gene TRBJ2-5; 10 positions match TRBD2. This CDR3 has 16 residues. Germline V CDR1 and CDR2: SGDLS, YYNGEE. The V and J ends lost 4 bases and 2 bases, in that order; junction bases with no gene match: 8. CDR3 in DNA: TGTGCCAGCAGCATCACCGGGACTAGCGTACAAGAGACCCAGTACTTC. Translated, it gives CASSITGTSVQETQYF.

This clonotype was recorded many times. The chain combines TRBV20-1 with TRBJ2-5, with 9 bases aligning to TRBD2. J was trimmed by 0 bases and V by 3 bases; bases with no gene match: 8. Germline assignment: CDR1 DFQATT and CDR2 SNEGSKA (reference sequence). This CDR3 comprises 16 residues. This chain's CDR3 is CSASPLAGHYQETQYF. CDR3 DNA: TGCAGTGCTAGTCCTCTAGCGGGGCATTACCAAGAGACCCAGTACTTC.

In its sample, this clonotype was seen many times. CDR3: CASSFAGRKVAGETQYF. Written as DNA, the CDR3 is TGTGCCAGCAGTTTCGCCGGGAGGAAGGTAGCGGGGGAGACCCAGTACTTC. This chain uses TRBV27 with TRBJ2-5, with TRBD2 matching over 8 bases. CDR1 is MNHEY and CDR2 is SMNVEV in the germline V gene (reference sequence). V lost 3 bases to trimming and J lost 5 bases; unmatched junction nucleotides: 14. This CDR3 spans 17 amino acids.